The clone carrying this T cell receptor beta chain showed up many times. The data were taken from a study of T-cell reconstitution after alpha-beta-depleted transplantation in children. For TCRbeta, the library was prepared with unique molecular identifiers. TCRdb independently ran MiXCR on the PCR reads; one entry per CDR3 protein. Among more than 150,000 distinct CDR3 sequences, approximately 6.8% were seen once, and the ten largest hold more than 2.5%. The germline V gene has CDR1 DFQATT and CDR2 SNEGSKA (reference sequence). V was pared by 5 bases and J by 0 bases, with 11 bases between. This CDR3 spans 15 amino acids.

This receptor was taken from a human donor who donated a stem cell graft to a child with Wiskott-Aldrich syndrome. The rearrangement links TRBV20-1 to TRBJ2-6; D ambiguous. The starting material was PBMCs from the stem cell graft donor, obtained from the stem cell graft. The CDR3 bases are TGCAGTGCTTCTCGCAGTTCCTCTGGGGCCAACGTCCTGACTTTC. It codes for CSASRSSSGANVLTF.